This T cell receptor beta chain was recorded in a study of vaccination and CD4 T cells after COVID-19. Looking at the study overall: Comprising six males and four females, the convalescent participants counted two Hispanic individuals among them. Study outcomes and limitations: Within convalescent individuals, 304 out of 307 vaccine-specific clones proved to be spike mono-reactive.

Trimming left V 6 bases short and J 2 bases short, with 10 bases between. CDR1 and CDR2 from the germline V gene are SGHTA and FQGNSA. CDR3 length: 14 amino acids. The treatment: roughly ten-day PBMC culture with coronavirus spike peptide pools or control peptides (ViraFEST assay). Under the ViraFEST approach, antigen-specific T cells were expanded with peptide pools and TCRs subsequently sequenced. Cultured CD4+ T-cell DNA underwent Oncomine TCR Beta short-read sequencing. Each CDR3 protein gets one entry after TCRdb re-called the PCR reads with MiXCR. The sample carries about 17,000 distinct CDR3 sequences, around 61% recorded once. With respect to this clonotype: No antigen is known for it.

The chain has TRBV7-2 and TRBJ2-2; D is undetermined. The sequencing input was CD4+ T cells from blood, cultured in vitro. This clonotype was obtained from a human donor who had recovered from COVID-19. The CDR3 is CASRGASNTGELFF. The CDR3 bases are TGTGCCAGCAGGGGCGCCTCTAACACCGGGGAGCTGTTTTTT.